The 2 T cell receptor beta chains below come from one sample, sequenced in a study of CD8+ T cells in alopecia areata. RNA extraction and reverse transcription yielded cDNA as sequencing template. Repertoires were generated with immunoSEQ multiplex PCR, while TCRdb's copy carries only in-frame clones and drops some. The sample includes hundreds of thousands of clones, 50% to 65% of them seen just once. Sequenced material: CD4+ T cells sorted from blood, taken at week 0. Receptors were obtained from a human donor with alopecia areata.

In its sample, this clone was seen once. V usage is TRBV7-9 and J usage is TRBJ1-2; 7 bases map to TRBD1. Germline CDR1 and CDR2: SEHNR and FQNEAQ (reference sequence). The length of the CDR3 is 15 residues. V shed 4 bases, J shed 6 bases, and the junction held 11 bases outside the gene matches. For the CDR3, the DNA is TGTGCCAGCAGCTCCTTGACAGGGTACGGGCATGGCTACACCTTC. Its protein is CASSSLTGYGHGYTF.

The V and J genes are TRBV11-1 and TRBJ2-7, with 8 bases that match TRBD2. The CDR3 spans 14 residues. J lost 6 bases, V lost 2 bases, and 6 bases had no gene match. Germline CDR1 SGHAT, CDR2 FQDESV (reference sequence). The CDR3 protein is CASSLPGLALEQYF. The DNA of the CDR3 is TGTGCCAGCAGCTTACCAGGACTAGCCCTCGAGCAGTACTTC.